This T cell receptor (beta chain) emerged from a study of blood T cell repertoires in COVID-19. CDR3 length equals 15 residues. CDR1 is SGHAT and CDR2 is FQNNGV in the germline V gene. V was pared by 6 bases and J by 2 bases, with 14 bases between. The protocol was immunoSEQ multiplex PCR, while the TCRdb copy is restricted to in-frame clones and leaves out a portion. The data show over 100,000 clones, approximately 86% seen once. The sequence derives from a man aged 40-49 years with acute or convalescent COVID-19. This rearrangement joins TRBV11-2 to TRBJ1-3; D remains ambiguous. The sequencing input was peripheral blood. The CDR3, as DNA: TGTGCCAGCAGTTCCGGGGTGGACCCTGGAAACACCATATATTTT. Amino acid sequence: CASSSGVDPGNTIYF.